This T cell receptor beta chain is from a study of metastatic and nonmetastatic thyroid tumors. In the study overall: Peripheral blood and tumor or nodule samples from malignant and benign thyroid patients were compared.

General study results and limits: The reported finding was significantly higher TCR beta diversity in malignant thyroid tumors relative to benign nodules, in blood and tumor.

This clone was observed many times. Its antigen is currently unknown. Original methodology: The study built a papillary thyroid cancer distant-metastasis classifier from CDR3 differences across clinicopathological groups. TCRdb re-processed the PCR reads through MiXCR. These V and J calls originate from TCRdb's pipeline instead of the authors' own analysis. The sample gives about 69,000 clones, 13% to 15% of which show up once; approximately 6.1% is in the top ten. Patients had received no treatment of any kind before thyroid surgery. The sequenced material came from blood. The TCR sequence derives from a male donor with papillary thyroid cancer or a benign thyroid nodule (not recorded which). Some clones in this sample may be carry-over from other donors' samples.

The CDR3: CASSLDGQLYNEQFF. For the CDR3, the DNA is TGTGCCAGCAGCTTAGATGGACAGTTATACAATGAGCAGTTCTTC. V is TRBV7-2 and J is TRBJ2-1; perhaps TRBD1 as D (6 bases). Germline CDR1 is SGHTA and CDR2 is FQGNSA. Trimming removed 1 base at V and 4 bases at J, with 11 bases between. The CDR3 runs to 15 residues.